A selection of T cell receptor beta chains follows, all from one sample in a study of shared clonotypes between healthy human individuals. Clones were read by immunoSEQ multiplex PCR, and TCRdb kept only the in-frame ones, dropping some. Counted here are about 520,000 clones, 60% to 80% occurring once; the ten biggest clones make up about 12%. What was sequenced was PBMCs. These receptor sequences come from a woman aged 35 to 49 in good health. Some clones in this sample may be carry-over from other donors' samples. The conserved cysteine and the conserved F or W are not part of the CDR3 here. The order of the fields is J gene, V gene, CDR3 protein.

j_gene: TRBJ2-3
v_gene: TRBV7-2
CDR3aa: ASSLDPPGLAGRDTQY

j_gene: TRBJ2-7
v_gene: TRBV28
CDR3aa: ASSLLLEREISYEQY

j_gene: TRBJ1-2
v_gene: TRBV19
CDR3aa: ASSIRDRFFYT

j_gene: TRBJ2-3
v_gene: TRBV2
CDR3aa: ASSEFPQGTTDTQY

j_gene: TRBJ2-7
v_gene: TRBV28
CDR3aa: ASSPTGRSSYEQY

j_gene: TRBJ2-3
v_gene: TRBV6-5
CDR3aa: ASSYSWQGLTDTQY

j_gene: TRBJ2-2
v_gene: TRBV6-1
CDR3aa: ASSRQGARGELF

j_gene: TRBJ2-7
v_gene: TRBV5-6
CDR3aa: ASSLGLAVDEQY

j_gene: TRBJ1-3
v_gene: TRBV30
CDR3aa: AWAGGSGNTIY

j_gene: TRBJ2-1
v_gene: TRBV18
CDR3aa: ASSPNHEQF

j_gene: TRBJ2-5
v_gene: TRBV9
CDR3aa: ASSVLAGVGQETQY

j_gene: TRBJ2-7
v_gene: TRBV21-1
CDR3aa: ASSPSSRDNSYEQY

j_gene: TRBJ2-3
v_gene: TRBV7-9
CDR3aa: ASSHPIAGGADTQY

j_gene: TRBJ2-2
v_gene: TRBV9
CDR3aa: ASSVYGHTGELF

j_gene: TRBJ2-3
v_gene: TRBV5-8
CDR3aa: ASSPPPGGAGADTQY

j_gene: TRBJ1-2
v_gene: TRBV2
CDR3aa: ASTGTGYYGYT

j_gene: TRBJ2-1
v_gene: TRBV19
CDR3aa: ASSIASPSEQF

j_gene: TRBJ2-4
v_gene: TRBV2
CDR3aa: ASRGTKGYLIQY

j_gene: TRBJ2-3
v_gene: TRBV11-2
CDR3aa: ASSPRDYTDTQY

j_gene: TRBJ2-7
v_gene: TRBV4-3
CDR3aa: ASSQDGGEQY

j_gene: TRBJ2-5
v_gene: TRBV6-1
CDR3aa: AGRDRSTTEQY

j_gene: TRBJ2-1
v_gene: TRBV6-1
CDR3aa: ASSERSGSGNEQF

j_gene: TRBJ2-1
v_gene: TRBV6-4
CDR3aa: ASSKIAGVDNEQF

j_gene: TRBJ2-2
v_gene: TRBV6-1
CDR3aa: ASGGRNTGELF

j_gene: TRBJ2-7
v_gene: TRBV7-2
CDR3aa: ASSLFSGAVGQY

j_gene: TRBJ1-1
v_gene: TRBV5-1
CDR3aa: ASSPQGGRSTEAF

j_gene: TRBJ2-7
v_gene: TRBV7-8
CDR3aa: ASSATAYEQY

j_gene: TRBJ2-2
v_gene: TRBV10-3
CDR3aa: AISVASGTPSGELF

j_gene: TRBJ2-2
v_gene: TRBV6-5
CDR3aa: ASSYGTTNTGELF

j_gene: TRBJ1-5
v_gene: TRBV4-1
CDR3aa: ASSQEGWLDGQPQH

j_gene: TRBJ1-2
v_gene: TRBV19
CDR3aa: ASSIFRQSGVYGYT

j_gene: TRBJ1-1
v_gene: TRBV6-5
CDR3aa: ASSYNRVGTEAF

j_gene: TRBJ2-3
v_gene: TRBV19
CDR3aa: ASSVRGRTDTQY

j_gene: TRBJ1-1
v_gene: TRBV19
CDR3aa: ASSIGGRRARGTEAF

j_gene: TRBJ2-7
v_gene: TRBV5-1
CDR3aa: ASTPSASYEQY

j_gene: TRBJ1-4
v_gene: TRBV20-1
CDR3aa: SVTYGEKLF

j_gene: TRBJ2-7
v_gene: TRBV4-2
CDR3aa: ASSQDPHTGEQY

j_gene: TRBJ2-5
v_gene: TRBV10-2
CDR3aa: ASSQGRETQY

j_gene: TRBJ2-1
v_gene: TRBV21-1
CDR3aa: ASSTRQGKGPYNEQF

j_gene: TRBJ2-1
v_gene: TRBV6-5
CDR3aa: ASQTGLSAEQF

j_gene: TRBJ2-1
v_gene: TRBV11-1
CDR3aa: ASSQRTVYNEQF